This TCR beta chain was observed in a study of early T cells in non-severe SARS-CoV-2 infection (dated by TCRdb to about 2021). Context from the whole study: Bulk RNA from unsorted whole blood was used for TCR sequencing, so alpha and beta chains could not be paired.

This was a case-control study nested in a cohort of healthcare workers in London, UK, who had nasopharyngeal swab PCR tests and blood samples taken every week. Healthcare workers were enrolled in the week of the UK lockdown, from 23 to 31 March 2020, and were followed every week for up to roughly 15 weeks. This clonotype was picked up many times. No antigen is known for it. Per-nucleotide qualities are absent, and no much larger clonotype sits a single base away. The library was obtained by 5' RACE. TCRdb lists the instrument as NextSeq 500. The TCR library protocol attached unique molecular identifiers to individual cDNA molecules to correct for sequencing error and PCR bias. Both TCR alpha and beta chains were sequenced, and tight co-correlation was observed between alpha and beta sequence abundances in each sample. From the authors' description of their analysis: Decombinator V4 was used to annotate the V gene, J gene and CDR3 of the TCR sequences. TCRs were defined as expanded if a significant change between any two time points was detected under a Poisson model with p below 0.0001. Abundances of TCRs were expressed as counts per million after normalisation to the total number of TCRs sequenced in each sample. TRAV1-2 paired with TRAJ12, TRAJ20 or TRAJ33 defined MAIT TCRs, while TRAV10 paired with TRAJ18 defined iNKT TCRs. A search of VDJdb, accessed on 1 November 2021, was run for TCRs annotated to CMV, EBV and SARS-CoV-2, with TCRs annotated for multiple antigens excluded. Through fastp at Q25 and MiXCR, TCRdb rebuilt clones from the public reads, retaining in-frame beta chains. Rows matching on CDR3 protein sequence are summarized as one entry with the most common DNA and genes. The V and J calls reflect TCRdb's pipeline rather than the authors' work. This sample holds tens of thousands of distinct CDR3 sequences; roughly 8.8% were observed only once. The ten most abundant clones make up around 21% of the sample.

For CDR1 and CDR2, the germline V gene (reference sequence) lists DFQATT and SNEGSKA. Inclusive of the bounding cysteine and phenylalanine, the CDR3 is 14 residues long. The CDR3 DNA has 42 bases and is translated from base 1. V lost 6 bases and J lost 1 base; the stretch between them is 15 bases long. Study-wide findings and limitations: VDJdb matching was skewed toward anti-spike CD8 responses and likely underestimated virus-specific expansions, missing private and CD4 specificities.

The sequence came from an adult who was a healthcare worker with PCR-confirmed SARS-CoV-2 infection or an uninfected control (not recorded which). The sequencing input was whole blood. Here the chain combines TRBV20-1 and TRBJ2-5; the D gene is unclear. The CDR3 here reads CSATTAVLQETQYF. The nucleotide sequence reads as follows: TGCAGTGCAACTACCGCTGTCCTCCAAGAGACCCAGTACTTC.